This T cell receptor beta chain was recorded in a study of cytomegalovirus exposure and HLA in healthy donors. PCR primers comprised 60 Vbeta and 13 Jbeta primers. Here immunoSEQ multiplex PCR was the method, and the copy in TCRdb shows in-frame clones only, minus some. The sample has about 220,000 clones, about 77% seen once. With respect to this clone: Antigen specificity is unknown.

This CDR3 has 12 amino acids. The germline V and J ends were trimmed by 5 bases and 9 bases, with 15 bases remaining between them. CDR1 and CDR2 (germline): SGHRS, YFSETQ. Study-level points and caveats: Other equally common chains were less clonally expanded than HLA-associated TCR beta chains, a later analysis showed. An apparent linkage of common viral pathogens to several of the most significant clusters emerged in a later analysis. According to an earlier analysis, most TCR beta V segments yielded productive rearrangements about 90% or about 30% of the time. Later analysis placed DRB1 highest and HLA-C lowest in TCR association rates, which differed by HLA locus.

The genes are TRBV5-1 and TRBJ2-7; D is possibly TRBD2 (6 bases). This clonotype originated in a woman in her thirties in good health and CMV-seronegative. The sample consisted of PBMCs. CDR3: CASSEGLFPQYF. The CDR3 nucleotides read TGCGCCAGCAGTGAGGGACTCTTTCCGCAGTACTTC.